One sample yielded the 30 T cell receptor beta chains listed below, sequenced in a study of human T cells and chemical hapten exposure. This sample's time point: pre-sensitization, week 0. Stated treatment: therapeutic diphenylcyclopropenone sensitization with weekly scalp DPC. TCRdb itself ran the RACE reads through MiXCR, one entry per CDR3 protein. Here the sample spans approximately 100,000 distinct CDR3 sequences, approximately 12% being singletons. The sequences come from whole blood, collected in connection with sensitization to the hapten diphenylcyclopropenone (DPC). The source of these receptors is a woman between 50 and 59 years old with alopecia areata. Some clones in this sample may be carry-over from other donors' samples.

This clonotype was counted ten times or more. V gene TRBV6-5 combines with J gene TRBJ2-7; possible D gene TRBD2, 5 bases. The CDR3 has 14 residues. The germline V gene has CDR1 MNHEY and CDR2 SVGAGI. V lost 3 bases to trimming and J lost 4 bases, with 13 bases between them. The CDR3, as DNA: TGTGCCAGCAGTTATAAGCGGAGCCTGTACGAGCAGTACTTC. The encoded protein is CASSYKRSLYEQYF.

This clonotype was picked up a small number of times. The chain combines TRBV29-1 with TRBJ2-3; no clear D gene. Trimming cost V 6 bases and J 2 bases, with 15 bases left between them. Looked up from germline, CDR1 is SQVTM and CDR2 is ANQGSEA. This CDR3 comprises 14 residues. CDR3 bases: TGCAGCGTCCGCCCACCTGACTCCACAGATACGCAGTATTTT. Protein product: CSVRPPDSTDTQYF.

This chain links TRBV28 with TRBJ1-2; unclear D gene. The CDR3 totals 12 residues. Trimming took 0 bases from V and 8 from J, leaving 7 bases between them. Germline CDR1 MDHEN, CDR2 SYDVKM. DNA for the CDR3: TGTGCCAGCAGTTTATGGGCAGGAGGCTACACCTTC. Translation: CASSLWAGGYTF.

The chain recombines TRBV11-2 with TRBJ1-1; TRBD1 aligns across 7 bases. Germline V gene sequence: CDR1 SGHAT, CDR2 FQNNGV. Unmatched junction bases numbered 7, after V lost 5 bases and J lost 1 base. The CDR3 is 15 amino acids. As DNA, the CDR3 is TGTGCCAGCAGCAGAGGACAGGCAAAGAACACTGAAGCTTTCTTT. As protein: CASSRGQAKNTEAFF.

The sample holds many counts of this clonotype. The chain uses TRBV6-5 and TRBJ1-2; TRBD1 matches at 8 bases. This CDR3 is 15 amino acids long. J gave up 7 bases and V 4 bases, and 11 bases lay outside the gene matches. From germline, CDR1 is MNHEY and CDR2 SVGAGI. CDR3 in amino acids: CASSSGGGGLAGYTF. The CDR3 nucleotides read TGTGCCAGCAGTTCAGGGGGCGGGGGACTTGCTGGCTACACCTTC.

This clonotype was picked up a small number of times. This chain joins TRBV5-1 and TRBJ1-1, with D unresolved. V lost 0 bases to trimming and J lost 3 bases, with 12 bases between them. CDR1 is SGHRS and CDR2 is YFSETQ in the germline V gene. There are 15 residues in the CDR3. Here the CDR3 reads CASSLALLRDTEAFF. DNA for the CDR3: TGCGCCAGCAGCTTGGCTTTGCTAAGGGACACTGAAGCTTTCTTT.

This clonotype has only a few counts. The chain has TRBV7-2 and TRBJ1-5; D call uncertain. The V gene lost 1 base and the J gene lost 3 bases, with 13 bases spanning the gap. From germline, CDR1 is SGHTA and CDR2 FQGNSA. This CDR3 contains 16 residues. For the CDR3, the DNA is TGTGCCAGCAGCTTAGTGAGCCTAACAGACAATCAGCCCCAGCATTTT. The encoded protein is CASSLVSLTDNQPQHF.

Only a few counts were recorded for this clonotype. V is TRBV11-2 and J is TRBJ2-6; D may be TRBD1 (6 bases). The CDR3 spans 17 residues. V lost 5 bases and J lost 0, with 14 bases in between. The germline V gene encodes CDR1 SGHAT and CDR2 FQNNGV. CDR3 amino acids: CASSERQALSGANVLTF. In DNA form, the CDR3 reads TGTGCCAGCAGCGAGCGACAGGCCCTCTCTGGGGCCAACGTCCTGACTTTC.

V is TRBV28 and J is TRBJ1-2; 9 bases are shared with TRBD1. This CDR3 has 15 amino acids. Germline CDR1 and CDR2: MDHEN and SYDVKM. V lost 6 bases, J lost 5 bases, and 10 bases stayed unmatched. The CDR3 here is CASSSPTGGHYGYTF. CDR3 coding DNA: TGTGCCAGCAGCTCCCCTACAGGGGGCCATTATGGCTACACCTTC.

The sample holds many counts of this clonotype. The gene calls are TRBV27 and TRBJ1-4; the D gene is possibly TRBD1 (6 bases). CDR1 and CDR2 from the germline V gene are MNHEY and SMNVEV (reference sequence). This CDR3 has 18 amino acids. Trimming left V 1 base short and J 8 bases short, with 23 bases between. For the CDR3, the DNA is TGTGCCAGCAGTTTATTCGGGGCGATCGCCGGGACACCAGAAAAACTGTTTTTT. The encoded protein is CASSLFGAIAGTPEKLFF.

The sample holds a few counts of this clonotype. This chain links TRBV6-5 with TRBJ2-7; possibly TRBD2 for D (6 bases). The CDR3 covers 17 residues. Germline CDR1 is MNHEY and CDR2 is SVGAGI. V gave up 0 bases and J gave up 5 bases, with 20 bases separating them. CDR3 DNA: TGTGCCAGCAGTTACTCGATGGGACGGGAGATCTTCGACGAGCAGTACTTC. Its translation: CASSYSMGREIFDEQYF.

This clonotype occurred a few times. The chain is built from TRBV7-2 and TRBJ1-2, with a possible D match to TRBD1 (5 bases). With 1 base removed from V and 8 bases from J, the gap between germline ends came to 11 bases. Per germline, CDR1 SGHTA and CDR2 FQGNSA. The length of the CDR3 is 13 residues. CDR3 DNA sequence: TGTGCCAGCAGCTTAGATGGAGGGGACGGCTACACCTTC. Protein: CASSLDGGDGYTF.

This clonotype was counted at least ten times. V usage is TRBV5-1 and J usage is TRBJ1-1; TRBD1 matches at 8 bases. Looked up from germline, CDR1 is SGHRS and CDR2 is YFSETQ. After removal of 7 bases from V and 4 bases from J, the junction contained 9 bases not matched to a gene. The CDR3 loop spans 14 amino acids. The CDR3 DNA follows: TGCGCCAGCCACGCCGGGACAGGAGGCACTGAAGCTTTCTTT. Protein product: CASHAGTGGTEAFF.

This clonotype was seen at least ten times. The DNA of the CDR3 is TGTGCCAGCAGTGAAAAGGTGGGGGCTTTCTTT. Translation: CASSEKVGAFF. This rearrangement joins TRBV6-1 to TRBJ1-1; D is uncertain. Germline V gene data show CDR1 as MNHNS and CDR2 as SASEGT. This CDR3 comprises 11 residues. Trimming took 2 bases from V and 11 from J, leaving 9 bases between them.

The chain uses TRBV5-4 and TRBJ1-2; D is perhaps TRBD1 (5 bases). Trimming shortened V by 4 bases and J by 2 bases, and 21 bases separated the two germline ends. The CDR3 sequence is 17 residues long. Germline CDR1 and CDR2: SGHNT and YYREEE (reference sequence). The CDR3 DNA follows: TGTGCCAGCAGCCCCGGAAAGGTACAGGACGCGAACTATGGCTACACCTTC. It translates to CASSPGKVQDANYGYTF.

There are a few counts of this clonotype. The chain uses TRBV2 and TRBJ2-1, with 7 bases matching TRBD2. Trimming took 2 bases from V and 4 from J; bases not matched to a gene: 2. In germline, CDR1 is SNHLY, CDR2 FYNNEI. The CDR3 sequence is 14 residues long. CDR3 region: CASSEWGGYNEQFF. The CDR3 DNA is TGTGCCAGCAGTGAATGGGGGGGTTACAATGAGCAGTTCTTC.

This chain connects TRBV6-2 or TRBV6-3 to TRBJ1-1; D call uncertain. Trimming took off 2 bases at V and 0 bases at J, with 16 bases between the two ends. This CDR3 comprises 17 residues. Germline V lookup: CDR1 MNHEY, CDR2 SVGEGT. The CDR3 reads CASSYGEGRPLNTEAFF. The CDR3 DNA follows: TGTGCCAGCAGTTACGGCGAAGGGAGACCGTTGAACACTGAAGCTTTCTTT.

There are many counts of this clonotype. The CDR3 DNA sequence: TGCAGCGTTACGGTATCTGGAAACACCATATATTTT. As protein: CSVTVSGNTIYF. This chain links TRBV29-1 with TRBJ1-3; D remains unclear. Germline CDR1 SQVTM, CDR2 ANQGSEA. Trimming removed 5 bases at V and 1 base at J, with 6 bases between. The CDR3 is made up of 12 amino acids.

The sample holds many counts of this clonotype. The chain carries TRBV5-1 and TRBJ2-5, with D unclear. CDR3 size: 15 residues. With 3 bases removed from V and 4 bases from J, the gap between germline ends came to 16 bases. Germline V gene lookup returns CDR1 SGHRS and CDR2 YFSETQ. CDR3 region: CASSSPHVGGETQYF. In DNA form, the CDR3 reads TGCGCCAGCAGCTCGCCTCACGTGGGTGGAGAGACCCAGTACTTC.

This clonotype has only one observation. V usage is TRBV27 and J usage is TRBJ1-1; perhaps TRBD1 as D (5 bases). The CDR3 is 14 residues long. The germline V gene encodes CDR1 MNHEY and CDR2 SMNVEV (reference sequence). The V gene lost 7 bases and the J gene lost 7 bases, with 19 bases spanning the gap. CDR3 amino acids: CASIGTAGSIEAFF. The CDR3 DNA is TGTGCCAGCATTGGGACGGCGGGGAGCATTGAAGCTTTCTTT.

This clonotype was found a few times. The chain has TRBV19 and TRBJ2-2; D is unclear. Trimming took off 4 bases at V and 0 bases at J, with 6 bases between the two ends. The CDR3 spans 14 residues. Germline V CDR1 and CDR2: LNHDA, SQIVND (reference sequence). The CDR3, as DNA: TGTGCCAGTAGTAGGCTCGCGAACACCGGGGAGCTGTTTTTT. It translates to CASSRLANTGELFF.

This sequence joins TRBV5-1 and TRBJ2-5, with no clear D. CDR3 length: 17 residues. Germline V lookup: CDR1 SGHRS, CDR2 YFSETQ. Trimming stripped 0 bases from V and 7 bases from J, with 22 bases between. The chain's CDR3 is CASSLAPPGTAIMTQYF. CDR3 in DNA: TGCGCCAGCAGCTTGGCCCCGCCAGGAACCGCCATTATGACCCAGTACTTC.

The chain recombines TRBV20-1 with TRBJ2-5, with D hard to call. V gave up 3 bases and J gave up 1 base, with 12 bases separating them. Germline V gives CDR1 DFQATT, CDR2 SNEGSKA (reference sequence). There are 14 residues in the CDR3. The DNA for the CDR3 is TGCAGTGCTAGTGGTGCGTCAAGCCAAGAGACCCAGTACTTC. This gives the protein CSASGASSQETQYF.

In this sample, this clonotype turned up a few times. The chain has TRBV27 and TRBJ2-5; tentatively, D is TRBD1 (5 bases). Germline values: CDR1 MNHEY, CDR2 SMNVEV (reference sequence). Trimming left V 3 bases short and J 2 bases short, with 13 bases between. The CDR3 is 15 residues long. CDR3 sequence: CASSLFPRTQETQYF. In DNA, the CDR3 is TGTGCCAGCAGTTTGTTTCCCAGGACACAAGAGACCCAGTACTTC.

The chain recombines TRBV29-1 with TRBJ2-5, with D maybe TRBD2 (5 bases). V lost 4 bases and J 4 bases, leaving 10 bases between the germline ends. This CDR3 spans 12 amino acids. Per germline, CDR1 SQVTM and CDR2 ANQGSEA. As DNA, the CDR3 is TGCAGCGTTGGTTCGGGGTTAGAGACCCAGTACTTC. Translated, it gives CSVGSGLETQYF.

The chain recombines TRBV11-2 with TRBJ2-3, with no clear D. Germline-derived CDR1 and CDR2 are SGHAT and FQNNGV. The CDR3 contains 13 residues. Trimming removed 2 bases from V and 8 bases from J, with 11 bases in between. CDR3 coding DNA: TGTGCCAGCAGCTTACGAGAGTTCGGTACGCAGTATTTT. Its protein is CASSLREFGTQYF.

This chain uses TRBV5-1 with TRBJ1-5; 7 bases line up with TRBD1. J lost 4 bases, V lost 2 bases, and 3 bases had no gene match. Germline CDR1 is SGHRS and CDR2 is YFSETQ. This CDR3 has 14 amino acids. CDR3 nucleotide sequence: TGCGCCAGCAGCTTCGGGACAGATAATCAGCCCCAGCATTTT. Translation: CASSFGTDNQPQHF.

There are a few counts of this clonotype. The chain links TRBV11-2 to TRBJ2-1; possibly TRBD2 for D (6 bases). Trimming pared 1 base from V and 5 bases from J, leaving 12 bases between. CDR1 and CDR2 from the germline V gene are SGHAT and FQNNGV. CDR3 length: 15 residues. The CDR3 bases are TGTGCCAGCAGCTTAGTAGGGACTCCCAACAATGAGCAGTTCTTC. This gives the protein CASSLVGTPNNEQFF.

The rearrangement joins TRBV18 to TRBJ2-7, with 9 nucleotides matching TRBD1. CDR1 and CDR2 (germline): KGHSH, LQKENI. The trim removed 6 bases at V and 2 bases at J, leaving 8 bases unmatched. The CDR3 consists of 15 residues. In nucleotides, the CDR3 is TGTGCCAGCTCTCTCGAGACAGGGGGAACCTACGAGCAGTACTTC. Protein: CASSLETGGTYEQYF.

This clonotype was seen a few times. The junction departs from the called germline gene at one end, perhaps through a read error. This rearrangement joins TRBV13 to TRBJ2-7, with D possibly being TRBD2 (7 bases). Germline V lookup: CDR1 PRHDT, CDR2 FYEKMQ (reference sequence). The CDR3 extends over 15 amino acids. The CDR3 DNA reads as TGTGCCAGCAGCTTAAAGGGGGGGTCCGGGTACGGGCAGTACTTC. It specifies CASSLKGGSGYGQYF.